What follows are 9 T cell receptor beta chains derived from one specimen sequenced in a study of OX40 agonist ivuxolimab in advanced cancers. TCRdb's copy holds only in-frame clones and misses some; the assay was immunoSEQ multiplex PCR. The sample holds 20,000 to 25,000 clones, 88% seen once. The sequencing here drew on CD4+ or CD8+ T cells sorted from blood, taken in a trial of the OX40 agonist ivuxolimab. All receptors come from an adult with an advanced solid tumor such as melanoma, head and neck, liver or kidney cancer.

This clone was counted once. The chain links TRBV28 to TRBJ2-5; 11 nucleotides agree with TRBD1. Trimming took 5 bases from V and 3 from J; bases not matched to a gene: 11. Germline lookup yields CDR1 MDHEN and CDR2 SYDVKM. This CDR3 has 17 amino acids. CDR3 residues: CASSPPGTGGLKETQYF. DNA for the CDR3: TGTGCCAGCAGTCCCCCCGGGACAGGGGGATTGAAAGAGACCCAGTACTTC.

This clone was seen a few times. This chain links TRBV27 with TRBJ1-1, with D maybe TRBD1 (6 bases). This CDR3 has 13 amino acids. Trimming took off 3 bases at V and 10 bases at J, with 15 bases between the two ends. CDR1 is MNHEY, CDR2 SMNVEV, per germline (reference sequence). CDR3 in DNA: TGTGCCAGCAGTTTCGTCCAGGGGAATGCAGCTTTCTTT. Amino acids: CASSFVQGNAAFF.

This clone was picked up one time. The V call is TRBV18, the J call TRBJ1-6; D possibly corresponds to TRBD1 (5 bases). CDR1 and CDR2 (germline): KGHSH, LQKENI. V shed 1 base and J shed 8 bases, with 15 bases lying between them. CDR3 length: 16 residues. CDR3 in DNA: TGTGCCAGCTCACCACTACGGAGGGGAGGCGATTCACCCCTCCACTTT. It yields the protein CASSPLRRGGDSPLHF.

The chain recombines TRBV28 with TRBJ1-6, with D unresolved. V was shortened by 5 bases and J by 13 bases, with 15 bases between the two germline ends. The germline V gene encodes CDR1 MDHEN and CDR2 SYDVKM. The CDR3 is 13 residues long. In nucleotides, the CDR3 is TGTGCCAGCAGTCTCCCGTGGGGTGCCCCCCTCCACTTT. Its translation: CASSLPWGAPLHF.

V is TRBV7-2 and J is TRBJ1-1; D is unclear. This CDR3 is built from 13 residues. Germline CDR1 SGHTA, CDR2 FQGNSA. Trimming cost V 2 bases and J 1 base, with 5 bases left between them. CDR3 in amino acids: CASSLRSNTEAFF. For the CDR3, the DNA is TGTGCCAGCAGCTTACGGTCGAACACTGAAGCTTTCTTT.

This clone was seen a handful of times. In DNA, the CDR3 is TGTGCCAGCTCACCACGAGGGTATGGCTACACCTTC. Translated, it gives CASSPRGYGYTF. The genes are TRBV18 and TRBJ1-2; D is uncertain. CDR3 length equals 12 residues. Between the trimmed V and J ends, which lost 1 base and 5 bases, there was a span of 5 bases. Germline values: CDR1 KGHSH, CDR2 LQKENI.

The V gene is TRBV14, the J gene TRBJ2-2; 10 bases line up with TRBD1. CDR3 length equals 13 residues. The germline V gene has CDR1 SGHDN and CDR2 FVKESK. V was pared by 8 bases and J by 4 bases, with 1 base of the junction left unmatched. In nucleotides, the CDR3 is TGTGCCAGCCGGGACAGGGGCACCGGGGAGCTGTTTTTT. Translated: CASRDRGTGELFF.

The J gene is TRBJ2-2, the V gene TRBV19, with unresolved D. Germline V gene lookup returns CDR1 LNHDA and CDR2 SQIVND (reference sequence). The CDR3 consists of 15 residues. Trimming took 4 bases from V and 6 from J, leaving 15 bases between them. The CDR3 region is CASSRERAEAGELFF. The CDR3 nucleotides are TGTGCCAGTAGTAGGGAAAGGGCAGAGGCCGGGGAGCTGTTTTTT.

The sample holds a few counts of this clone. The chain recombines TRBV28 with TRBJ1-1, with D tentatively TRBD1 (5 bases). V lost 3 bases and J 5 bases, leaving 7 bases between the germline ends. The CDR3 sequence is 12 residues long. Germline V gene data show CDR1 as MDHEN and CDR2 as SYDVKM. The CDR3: CASSFQGTEAFF. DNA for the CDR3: TGTGCCAGCAGTTTTCAGGGAACTGAAGCTTTCTTT.